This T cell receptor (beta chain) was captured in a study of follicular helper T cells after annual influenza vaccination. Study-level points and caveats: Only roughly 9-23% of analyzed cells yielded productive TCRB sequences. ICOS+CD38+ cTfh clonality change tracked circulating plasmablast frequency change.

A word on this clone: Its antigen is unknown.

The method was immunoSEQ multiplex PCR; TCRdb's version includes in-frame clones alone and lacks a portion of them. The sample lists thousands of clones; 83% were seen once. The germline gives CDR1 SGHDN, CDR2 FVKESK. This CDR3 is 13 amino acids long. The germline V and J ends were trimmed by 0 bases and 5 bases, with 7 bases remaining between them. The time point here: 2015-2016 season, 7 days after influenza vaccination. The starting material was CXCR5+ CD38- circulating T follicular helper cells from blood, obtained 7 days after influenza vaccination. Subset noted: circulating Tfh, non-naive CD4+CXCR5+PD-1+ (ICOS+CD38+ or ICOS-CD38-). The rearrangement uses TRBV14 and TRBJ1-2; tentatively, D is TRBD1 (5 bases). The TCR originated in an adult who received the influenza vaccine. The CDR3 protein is CASSQDQGYGYTF. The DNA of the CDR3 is TGTGCCAGCAGCCAAGATCAGGGATATGGCTACACCTTC.